This entry describes one TCR beta chain. V lost 4 bases, J lost 6 bases, and 12 bases lay in between. This CDR3 spans 12 amino acids. The V gene's germline CDR1 is SQVTM and CDR2 ANQGSEA. This record comes from a study of blood T cell repertoires in COVID-19. Using immunoSEQ multiplex PCR, the repertoire was profiled, and TCRdb retains in-frame clones only, with some absent. Among about 320,000 clones, 80% to 90% were seen once, and the ten largest hold 5% to 7%. The sequence derives from a man between 18 and 29 years old who had recovered from COVID-19. Source material: peripheral blood. The chain carries TRBV29-1 and TRBJ1-1; tentatively, D is TRBD1 (5 bases). In DNA form, the CDR3 reads TGCAGCGTTGTCGGGGGGGAGGCTGAAGCTTTCTTT. It yields the protein CSVVGGEAEAFF.